This T cell receptor beta chain was identified in a study of cytomegalovirus exposure and HLA in healthy donors. Study results and limitations: In vitro assays verified that three CMV-associated chains recognized CMV antigens specifically. Cytomegalovirus association was listed for about 170 TCR beta chains. Later analysis demonstrated an association between a missense DCLRE1C variant and TCR beta V- and J-gene trimming.

The PCR ran on 60 Vbeta and 13 Jbeta primers. In the authors' workflow: Among the unique TCR beta chains that a later analysis counted, about 85 million in all, some 10 million were shared. Sequencing used immunoSEQ multiplex PCR; TCRdb keeps in-frame clones, though not all of them. V and J calls and clone size come straight from that table; D and trimming were deduced from the DNA. This repertoire shows under 150,000 clones, approximately 60% found once; its top ten account for 2.4%. Concerning this clone: Its antigen is not known.

The origin of this receptor is a woman aged 40 to 49 in good health and CMV-seronegative. Source material: PBMCs.

The CDR3 loop is CASSLSPRGYEQYF. The CDR3 nucleotides read TGTGCCAGCAGCCTGAGCCCGCGGGGCTACGAGCAGTACTTC. The chain employs TRBV5-5 and TRBJ2-7; D possibly corresponds to TRBD2 (6 bases). V lost 4 bases and J 3 bases, leaving 14 bases between the germline ends. The CDR3 has 14 residues. From germline, CDR1 is SGHKS and CDR2 YYEKEE (reference sequence). The full variable domain, in which reference TRBV5-5 and TRBJ2-7 provide the parts outside the CDR3, is DAGVTQSPTHLIKTRGQQVTLRCSPISGHKSVSWYQQVLGQGPQFIFQYYEKEERGRGNFPDRFSARQFPNYSSELNVNALLLGDSALYLCASSLSPRGYEQYFGPGTRLTVT.